This passage covers 3 T cell receptor beta chains from one sample sequenced in a study of response to subunit inactivated influenza vaccine. TCRdb re-analysed the RT-PCR reads in MiXCR, keeping a single row per CDR3 protein. This sample has a few hundred thousand distinct CDR3 sequences, with less than 15% found just once. Sequencing used PBMCs from blood, obtained about 13 days after vaccination. These receptor sequences come from a man in his forties or fifties who received an inactivated influenza vaccine.

V and J are TRBV4-1 and TRBJ2-7; tentative D call: TRBD2 (7 bases). Trimming removed 1 base at V and 2 bases at J, with 24 bases between. The CDR3 length is 19 residues. Germline values: CDR1 MGHRA, CDR2 YSYEKL. DNA of the CDR3: TGCGCCAGCAGCCAAGCCGCCAGGGGTGGCGGGGGTGTAACCTACGAGCAGTACTTC. Translated, it gives CASSQAARGGGGVTYEQYF.

The J gene is TRBJ2-1, the V gene TRBV9; TRBD1 is a possible D gene (5 bases). Between the trimmed V and J ends, which lost 0 bases and 5 bases, there was a span of 6 bases. This CDR3 is 13 amino acids long. Germline CDR1 is SGDLS and CDR2 is YYNGEE. CDR3 amino acids: CASSVDRNNEQFF. The CDR3 DNA sequence: TGTGCCAGCAGCGTAGACAGGAACAATGAGCAGTTCTTC.

The chain couples TRBV28 to TRBJ1-2; D not certain. CDR1 is MDHEN, CDR2 SYDVKM, per germline. V gave up 4 bases and J gave up 3 bases, with 9 bases separating them. The CDR3 length is 13 residues. The CDR3 DNA is TGTGCCAGCAGTTACCCGGCGTACTATGGCTACACCTTC. This encodes CASSYPAYYGYTF.